These 27 T cell receptor beta chains share one sample of origin, sequenced in a study of T cell responses to AZD1222 COVID-19 vaccine. Libraries were prepared by immunoSEQ multiplex PCR; TCRdb keeps only in-frame clonotypes and omits some of them. The top ten clones hold approximately 8% of a sample with 120,000 or so clones, approximately 90% of them seen once. Sequences were derived from peripheral blood, sampled 28 days after the second AZD1222 dose. The receptors shown here come from an adult who received the AZD1222 COVID-19 vaccine.

The chain links TRBV5-6 to TRBJ1-1; TRBD1 is a possible D gene (5 bases). Trimming stripped 4 bases from V and 0 bases from J, with 19 bases between. Germline CDR1 reads SGHDT; CDR2 reads YYEEEE. The CDR3 consists of 17 residues. The CDR3 region is CASSLPPGTPLNTEAFF. In DNA form, the CDR3 reads TGTGCCAGCAGCCTGCCCCCCGGGACCCCTTTGAACACTGAAGCTTTCTTT.

This chain uses TRBV6-1 with TRBJ2-1; 9 bases line up with TRBD2. Germline V gene sequence: CDR1 MNHNS, CDR2 SASEGT. CDR3 size: 16 residues. V trimming: 2 bases; J trimming: 2 bases; junction bases outside the gene matches: 4. CDR3: CASSEILAGTYNEQFF. The CDR3 bases are TGTGCCAGCAGTGAAATCCTAGCGGGGACCTACAATGAGCAGTTCTTC.

The J gene is TRBJ1-1, the V gene TRBV20-1; D gene uncertain. With 6 bases removed from V and 0 bases from J, the gap between germline ends came to 5 bases. CDR1 DFQATT and CDR2 SNEGSKA come from the germline V gene (reference sequence). The CDR3 is made up of 11 amino acids. The CDR3 bases are TGCAGTGCCCCGGTGAACACTGAAGCTTTCTTT. This codes for CSAPVNTEAFF.

This chain links TRBV4-2 with TRBJ1-5; 8 nucleotides align to TRBD1. The CDR3 runs 16 residues. Losses at the gene ends were 5 bases for V and 0 bases for J; bases not matched to a gene: 6. Germline V gives CDR1 LGHNA, CDR2 YNFKEQ. CDR3: CASSGTGEYSNQPQHF. The DNA for the CDR3 is TGTGCCAGCAGCGGGACAGGCGAGTATAGCAATCAGCCCCAGCATTTT.

This chain uses TRBV6-5 with TRBJ2-7; 8 bases align to TRBD1. V was clipped by 8 bases and J by 3 bases; unmatched bases: 12. The CDR3 runs 15 residues. Germline V gene sequence: CDR1 MNHEY, CDR2 SVGAGI. The CDR3 loop is CASDYTGQGSYEQYF. The CDR3 bases are TGTGCCAGCGACTACACCGGACAGGGTAGCTACGAGCAGTACTTC.

This clone was detected once. CDR3 region: CASSAIEGGFGYTF. Written as DNA, the CDR3 is TGTGCCAGCAGCGCTATCGAGGGGGGATTTGGCTACACCTTC. The chain couples TRBV9 to TRBJ1-2, with D possibly being TRBD1 (6 bases). V was pared by 3 bases and J by 7 bases, with 16 bases between. The V gene's germline CDR1 is SGDLS and CDR2 YYNGEE. This CDR3 has 14 amino acids. Combining the CDR3 with reference TRBV9 and TRBJ1-2 gives the whole variable domain DSGVTQTPKHLITATGQRVTLRCSPRSGDLSVYWYQQSLDQGLQFLIQYYNGEERAKGNILERFSAQQFPDLHSELNLSSLELGDSALYFCASSAIEGGFGYTFGSGTRLTVV.

This chain uses TRBV6-5 with TRBJ1-5; D perhaps matches TRBD1 (5 bases). V was clipped by 4 bases and J by 7 bases, with 11 bases between them. CDR3 length: 13 amino acids. CDR1 and CDR2 from the germline V gene are MNHEY and SVGAGI. CDR3 residues: CASSLGVRQPQHF. In DNA, the CDR3 is TGTGCCAGCAGTTTAGGGGTTAGGCAGCCCCAGCATTTT.

The rearrangement joins TRBV28 to TRBJ2-7, with D maybe TRBD1 (5 bases). Germline CDR1 reads MDHEN; CDR2 reads SYDVKM. The V end lost 2 bases, the J end lost 2 bases, and 10 bases lay between the germline ends. The CDR3 covers 14 residues. CDR3 loop: CASSLKDITYEQYF. The CDR3, as DNA: TGTGCCAGCAGTTTAAAGGACATCACCTACGAGCAGTACTTC.

The chain has TRBV7-2 and TRBJ2-1; TRBD2 matches at 7 bases. This CDR3 is 14 amino acids long. The germline gives CDR1 SGHTA, CDR2 FQGNSA. The ends lost 5 bases at V and 8 bases at J; junction bases unmatched: 9. As DNA, the CDR3 is TGTGCCAGCAGCAGGACTAGAACTAGGCATGAGCAGTTCTTC. Protein: CASSRTRTRHEQFF.

This sequence joins TRBV28 and TRBJ1-1, with D tentatively TRBD1 (5 bases). The germline V and J ends were trimmed by 6 bases and 1 base, with 18 bases remaining between them. CDR3 length: 16 amino acids. Germline assignment: CDR1 MDHEN and CDR2 SYDVKM. CDR3 nucleotides: TGTGCCAGCAGCCTACGAAGCGGGAGGGGGAACACTGAAGCTTTCTTT. This translates into CASSLRSGRGNTEAFF.

The V gene is TRBV11-2, the J gene TRBJ1-6, with 7 nucleotides matching TRBD1. The CDR3 contains 17 residues. Germline V lookup: CDR1 SGHAT, CDR2 FQNNGV. V trimming: 0 bases; J trimming: 6 bases; junction bases outside the gene matches: 8. Written as DNA, the CDR3 is TGTGCCAGCAGCTTAGATTTGTGGGACAGCTCTAATTCACCCCTCCACTTT. Protein: CASSLDLWDSSNSPLHF.

This chain connects TRBV5-1 to TRBJ1-6; D gene ambiguous. V gave up 1 base and J gave up 11 bases, with 10 bases separating them. The CDR3 extends over 13 amino acids. Germline V gives CDR1 SGHRS, CDR2 YFSETQ. DNA for the CDR3: TGCGCCAGCAGCTTGTATCCGGGGACACCCCTCCACTTT. Translated: CASSLYPGTPLHF.

The chain uses TRBV29-1 and TRBJ2-2; D unresolved. V was clipped by 3 bases and J by 4 bases, with 12 bases between them. Germline V gives CDR1 SQVTM, CDR2 ANQGSEA. CDR3 size: 14 residues. CDR3 residues: CSVEKELGTGELFF. The CDR3 region has the DNA TGCAGCGTTGAGAAGGAGTTGGGCACCGGGGAGCTGTTTTTT.

This chain uses TRBV7-2 with TRBJ1-4; D is undetermined. This CDR3 is built from 15 residues. Germline CDR1 reads SGHTA; CDR2 reads FQGNSA. V was pared by 0 bases and J by 7 bases, with 12 bases between. CDR3 region: CASSLASTVGEKLFF. As DNA, the CDR3 is TGTGCCAGCAGCTTAGCCTCCACAGTAGGTGAAAAACTGTTTTTT.

This chain uses TRBV14 with TRBJ2-5, with unresolved D. The CDR3 is 12 residues long. With 4 bases removed from V and 4 bases from J, the gap between germline ends came to 7 bases. Germline V gene sequence: CDR1 SGHDN, CDR2 FVKESK. DNA of the CDR3: TGTGCCAGCAGCCCAACCGGAGAGACCCAGTACTTC. It is translated as CASSPTGETQYF. The whole variable domain, remainder taken from reference TRBV14 and TRBJ2-5, is EAGVTQFPSHSVIEKGQTVTLRCDPISGHDNLYWYRRVMGKEIKFLLHFVKESKQDESGMPNNRFLAERTGGTYSTLKVQPAELEDSGVYFCASSPTGETQYFGPGTRLLVL.

The chain has TRBV6-5 and TRBJ1-2, with TRBD1 as a possible D gene (5 bases). Germline V gene lookup returns CDR1 MNHEY and CDR2 SVGAGI. The CDR3 sequence is 14 residues long. The V end lost 6 bases, the J end lost 1 base, and 12 bases lay between the germline ends. The CDR3 loop is CASRTGGVNYGYTF. The CDR3 coding sequence is TGTGCCAGCAGGACCGGGGGGGTTAACTATGGCTACACCTTC.

This clone occurred once. This chain connects TRBV10-3 to TRBJ2-1; 12 bases are shared with TRBD1. The ends lost 7 bases at V and 7 bases at J; junction bases unmatched: 11. This CDR3 spans 16 amino acids. Germline assignment: CDR1 ENHRY and CDR2 SYGVKD. CDR3 loop: CAITREGQGARNEQFF. CDR3 bases: TGTGCCATCACGAGAGAGGGACAGGGGGCGCGAAATGAGCAGTTCTTC.

V and J are TRBV19 and TRBJ2-1; D is unclear. This CDR3 region has 14 residues. Looked up from germline, CDR1 is LNHDA and CDR2 is SQIVND (reference sequence). V was cut by 4 bases and J by 7 bases, with 14 bases left in between. DNA of the CDR3: TGTGCCAGTAGTACACGGCCTGGGTGGAATGAGCAGTTCTTC. The encoded protein is CASSTRPGWNEQFF.

The rearrangement links TRBV5-6 to TRBJ1-1; tentatively, D is TRBD1 (6 bases). V lost 5 bases, J lost 2 bases, and 19 bases lay in between. The CDR3 spans 16 residues. In germline, CDR1 is SGHDT, CDR2 YYEEEE. The CDR3 reads CASSGRQGRGNTEAFF. CDR3 nucleotide sequence: TGTGCCAGCAGTGGGAGGCAGGGGAGAGGTAACACTGAAGCTTTCTTT.

The rearrangement links TRBV29-1 to TRBJ2-5; possible D gene TRBD2, 5 bases. Germline CDR1 reads SQVTM; CDR2 reads ANQGSEA. The CDR3 is made up of 15 amino acids. Trimming removed 4 bases from V and 7 bases from J, with 22 bases in between. The CDR3: CSVGSPEAQEGTQYF. CDR3 coding DNA: TGCAGCGTTGGCTCCCCCGAGGCGCAAGAGGGGACCCAGTACTTC.

The chain joins TRBV28 to TRBJ1-3; D is unclear. Germline lookup yields CDR1 MDHEN and CDR2 SYDVKM. Trimming took 2 bases from V and 4 from J, leaving 0 bases between them. CDR3 size: 11 residues. The chain's CDR3 is CASSLGNTIYF. In nucleotides, the CDR3 is TGTGCCAGCAGTTTAGGAAACACCATATATTTT. Full variable domain (remainder filled in from reference TRBV28 and TRBJ1-3): DVKVTQSSRYLVKRTGEKVFLECVQDMDHENMFWYRQDPGLGLRLIYFSYDVKMKEKGDIPEGYSVSREKKERFSLILESASTNQTSMYLCASSLGNTIYFGEGSWLTVV.

This chain joins TRBV5-6 and TRBJ2-2; 9 bases are shared with TRBD1. This CDR3 spans 15 amino acids. From germline, CDR1 is SGHDT and CDR2 YYEEEE. Losses at the gene ends were 4 bases for V and 5 bases for J; bases not matched to a gene: 6. The CDR3 sequence is CASSPDRGGTGELFF. The CDR3 coding sequence is TGTGCCAGCAGCCCGGACAGGGGAGGGACCGGGGAGCTGTTTTTT.

Notes on this clone: The sample contains more than one DNA sequence encoding this CDR3. The chain's CDR3 is CASSYSEASGNTIYF. The CDR3 DNA follows: TGTGCCAGCAGTTACTCTGAGGCTTCTGGAAACACCATATATTTT. The V and J genes are TRBV6-6 and TRBJ1-3; no clear D gene. Per the germline V gene, CDR1 is MNHNY and CDR2 is SVGAGI (reference sequence). Trimming shortened V by 0 bases and J by 1 base, and 7 bases separated the two germline ends. The CDR3 loop spans 15 amino acids.

V usage is TRBV6-4 and J usage is TRBJ2-1; 7 positions agree with TRBD1. V shed 4 bases, J shed 0 bases, and the junction held 3 bases outside the gene matches. Per the germline V gene, CDR1 is MRHNA and CDR2 is SNTAGT. The CDR3 has 15 amino acids. This CDR3 reads CASSGQGSSYNEQFF. The CDR3 DNA follows: TGTGCCAGCAGTGGACAGGGCAGCTCCTACAATGAGCAGTTCTTC.

J is TRBJ2-2 and V is TRBV19; 9 nucleotides align to TRBD1. This CDR3 spans 15 amino acids. Germline assignment: CDR1 LNHDA and CDR2 SQIVND (reference sequence). Germline trimming cut 7 bases from V and 3 bases from J; bases unmatched to any gene: 6. The CDR3 nucleotides read TGTGCCAGTAACTCACAGGGGGCTGACACCGGGGAGCTGTTTTTT. This gives the protein CASNSQGADTGELFF.

Comments on this clone: The junction shows a germline mismatch at one end, possibly a read error. This chain connects TRBV7-7 to TRBJ1-5; D unresolved. This CDR3 is built from 18 residues. Per germline, CDR1 SSHAT and CDR2 FNYEAQ (reference sequence). DNA for the CDR3: TGTGCTAGCAGCTCCCCCCCCGTGGGTCGGCGGGGCAATCAGCCCCAGCATTTT. This translates into CASSSPPVGRRGNQPQHF.

The J gene is TRBJ2-7, the V gene TRBV6-1; TRBD1 aligns across 7 bases. CDR3 length: 17 amino acids. V lost 2 bases, J lost 2 bases, and 12 bases stayed unmatched. Germline assignment: CDR1 MNHNS and CDR2 SASEGT. The CDR3 spells CASSEFIDRAIPYEQYF. DNA for the CDR3: TGTGCCAGCAGTGAATTTATCGACAGGGCTATACCCTACGAGCAGTACTTC.